This TCR beta chain came from a study of blood T cell repertoires in COVID-19. For the study at large: From the United States, Italy and Spain came samples of acute and convalescent COVID-19. Sample material is recorded as cDNA or gDNA derived from T cells, B-cell-depleted T cells, or PBMCs.

Germline V gives CDR1 SNHLY, CDR2 FYNNEI. V lost 6 bases and J lost 1; bases outside the gene matches: 6. The CDR3 sequence is 15 residues long. In the original processing: Reference gene primer amplification yielded estimated nucleated cell counts. The table came from immunoSEQ multiplex PCR; TCRdb's copy has only in-frame clones and leaves some out. D and trimming were read from the DNA, whereas the V and J calls and clone size are those reported in that table. The sample contains 250,000 to 300,000 clones, around four fifths of which appear only once. Only one count was recorded for this clone. The material sequenced was peripheral blood. The rearrangement joins TRBV2 to TRBJ2-3; 8 bases match TRBD2. This clonotype was sampled from a man older than 75 with acute or convalescent COVID-19. CDR3 nucleotides: TGTGCCAGCAGCCCAGCGGGGGTTCGCACAGATACGCAGTATTTT. Protein sequence: CASSPAGVRTDTQYF.